The next 9 T cell receptor beta chains were all read from a single sample in a study of blood T cell repertoires in COVID-19. Here immunoSEQ multiplex PCR was the method, and the copy in TCRdb shows in-frame clones only, minus some. This repertoire shows some 280,000 clones, about nine tenths found once; its top ten account for less than 0.95%. The sequenced sample was peripheral blood. Receptor source: a woman aged 40 to 50 who had recovered from COVID-19.

CDR3 DNA: TGTGCCAGCAGCAAAGAACTAGCGGGAAGGGAGACAGATACGCAGTATTTT. This translates into CASSKELAGRETDTQYF. V gene TRBV21-1 combines with J gene TRBJ2-3; TRBD2 is the table's D call, not checked against the DNA. TRBV21-1 is reported as a pseudogene. The CDR3 extends over 17 amino acids.

The chain recombines TRBV6-1 with TRBJ2-3, with D perhaps TRBD2 (6 bases). The CDR3 sequence is 17 residues long. CDR1 and CDR2 from the germline V gene are MNHNS and SASEGT. Trimming left V 0 bases short and J 2 bases short, with 15 bases between. The DNA of the CDR3 is TGTGCCAGCAGTGAAGCCCGGGGGAGGTGGTCCACAGATACGCAGTATTTT. Protein: CASSEARGRWSTDTQYF.

The chain links TRBV28 to TRBJ2-7; TRBD2 might be the D (7 bases). V shed 1 base and J shed 3 bases, with 16 bases lying between them. Per the germline V gene, CDR1 is MDHEN and CDR2 is SYDVKM. This CDR3 has 16 residues. In nucleotides, the CDR3 is TGTGCCAGCAGTTTATTGGGGCAGGGGAGGGACTACGAGCAGTACTTC. Residues: CASSLLGQGRDYEQYF.

This clone was observed a single time. The J gene is TRBJ2-2, the V gene TRBV27; 7 positions match TRBD1. This CDR3 is built from 14 residues. V lost 3 bases and J lost 4; bases outside the gene matches: 2. Germline V gene data show CDR1 as MNHEY and CDR2 as SMNVEV (reference sequence). DNA for the CDR3: TGTGCCAGCAGTTTGACAGGGACCACCGGGGAGCTGTTTTTT. Its translation: CASSLTGTTGELFF.

The genes are TRBV4-1 and TRBJ2-7, with D possibly TRBD1 on 6 matching bases. Germline loops: CDR1 MGHRA, CDR2 YSYEKL. The CDR3 is 14 amino acids. With 3 bases removed from V and 3 bases from J, the gap between germline ends came to 12 bases. CDR3 in DNA: TGCGCCAGCAGCCAGTTACAGGGAGACTACGAGCAGTACTTC. This translates into CASSQLQGDYEQYF.

The chain links TRBV24-1 to TRBJ1-5, with D maybe TRBD1 (5 bases). The CDR3 is made up of 13 amino acids. Looked up from germline, CDR1 is KGHDR and CDR2 is SFDVKD. V shed 7 bases and J shed 7 bases, with 13 bases lying between them. The CDR3 sequence is CATRGEVGQPQHF. CDR3 sequence (DNA): TGTGCCACCAGGGGGGAGGTCGGACAGCCCCAGCATTTT.

This sequence joins TRBV4-2 and TRBJ1-6, with D perhaps TRBD1 (6 bases). CDR1 is LGHNA and CDR2 is YNFKEQ in the germline V gene. V was cut by 0 bases and J by 9 bases, with 15 bases left in between. There are 16 residues in the CDR3. The CDR3 DNA follows: TGTGCCAGCAGCCAAGACGCGGCAGGGGATAGTTCACCCCTCCACTTT. This codes for CASSQDAAGDSSPLHF.

The CDR3 DNA follows: TGTGCCAGCAGCTCAGGGGTAGCCAAAAACATTCAGTACTTC. Amino acid sequence: CASSSGVAKNIQYF. This chain connects TRBV5-8 to TRBJ2-4; a possible D gene is TRBD1 (6 bases). The length of the CDR3 is 14 residues. Germline V gene data show CDR1 as SGHTS and CDR2 as YDEGEE. V lost 3 bases and J 0 bases, leaving 7 bases between the germline ends.

The chain is built from TRBV11-2 and TRBJ2-3, with 7 bases that match TRBD1. The CDR3 has 16 residues. In germline, CDR1 is SGHAT, CDR2 FQNNGV. The junction had 8 bases not matched to a gene; V was cut back by 2 bases and J by 3 bases. CDR3 residues: CASSLWGTARTDTQYF. CDR3 sequence (DNA): TGTGCCAGCAGCTTATGGGGGACAGCTAGGACAGATACGCAGTATTTT. Together with reference TRBV11-2 and TRBJ2-3, the CDR3 gives the full variable domain: EAGVAQSPRYKIIEKRQSVAFWCNPISGHATLYWYQQILGQGPKLLIQFQNNGVVDDSQLPKDRFSAERLKGVDSTLKIQPAKLEDSAVYLCASSLWGTARTDTQYFGPGTRLTVL.